This passage covers 13 T cell receptor beta chains from one sample sequenced in a study of blood T cell repertoires in COVID-19. Data came from immunoSEQ multiplex PCR; TCRdb stores just in-frame clones and leaves some out. This table holds approximately 180,000 clones, roughly 85% found once. The specimen sequenced was peripheral blood. These receptors came from a human donor with active or convalescent COVID-19. The donor label of this sample is uncertain.

The rearrangement uses TRBV7-9 and TRBJ2-7; 9 nucleotides match TRBD1. The CDR3 has 15 amino acids. The trim removed 4 bases at V and 6 bases at J, leaving 10 bases unmatched. Germline CDR1 reads SEHNR; CDR2 reads FQNEAQ (reference sequence). The chain's CDR3 is CASSSPGTGSGEQYF. CDR3 nucleotide sequence: TGTGCCAGCAGCTCCCCCGGGACAGGGTCTGGCGAGCAGTACTTC. Using reference TRBV7-9 and TRBJ2-7 for the parts outside the CDR3, the full variable domain is DTGVSQNPRHKITKRGQNVTFRCDPISEHNRLYWYRQTLGQGPEFLTYFQNEAQLEKSRLLSDRFSAERPKGSFSTLEIQRTEQGDSAMYLCASSSPGTGSGEQYFGPGTRLTVT.

The gene calls are TRBV28 and TRBJ1-1; TRBD1 aligns across 8 bases. This CDR3 is built from 15 residues. The V gene end was trimmed by 5 bases and the J gene end by 1 base; junction bases not matched to a gene: 6. Germline V lookup: CDR1 MDHEN, CDR2 SYDVKM. The CDR3 here is CASSQPTGENTEAFF. The CDR3 nucleotides are TGTGCCAGCAGTCAACCGACAGGGGAGAACACTGAAGCTTTCTTT.

This clone was seen once. The chain recombines TRBV5-1 with TRBJ2-5; 9 bases match TRBD1. CDR1 and CDR2 from the germline V gene are SGHRS and YFSETQ. The CDR3 covers 14 residues. J gave up 3 bases and V 4 bases, and 4 bases lay outside the gene matches. The CDR3 loop is CASSRGQGKETQYF. The CDR3 bases are TGCGCCAGCAGCCGGGGACAGGGAAAAGAGACCCAGTACTTC.

V is TRBV27 and J is TRBJ1-2; 7 bases fit TRBD1. The ends lost 6 bases at V and 6 bases at J; junction bases unmatched: 13. This CDR3 comprises 15 residues. The germline V gene encodes CDR1 MNHEY and CDR2 SMNVEV (reference sequence). DNA for the CDR3: TGTGCCAGCAGCTCCCCCGAGGGGGCGCGTGATGGCTACACCTTC. It yields the protein CASSSPEGARDGYTF.

The V and J genes are TRBV19 and TRBJ2-3; 13 positions match TRBD2. Germline loops: CDR1 LNHDA, CDR2 SQIVND (reference sequence). Trimming at V came to 7 bases and at J to 6 bases, leaving 10 bases not matched to a gene. The CDR3 sequence is 16 residues long. For the CDR3, the DNA is TGTGCCAGTAAACAACCGGGACTAGCGGGGTGGGATACGCAGTATTTT. Protein sequence: CASKQPGLAGWDTQYF.

The chain combines TRBV13 with TRBJ2-1; 7 bases align to TRBD1. V shed 3 bases and J 4 bases; nucleotides not matched to a gene: 12. CDR3 length: 17 residues. CDR1 PRHDT and CDR2 FYEKMQ come from the germline V gene (reference sequence). The CDR3 region has the DNA TGTGCCAGCAGCTTGGGACAGTTCGGGTTGGGATACAATGAGCAGTTCTTC. It yields the protein CASSLGQFGLGYNEQFF.

The chain employs TRBV2 and TRBJ2-5; 8 nucleotides agree with TRBD1. Germline V lookup: CDR1 SNHLY, CDR2 FYNNEI. With V trimmed by 3 bases and J by 5 bases, 5 bases remained unmatched. The CDR3 loop spans 14 amino acids. CDR3: CASSERTGLETQYF. CDR3 DNA: TGTGCCAGCAGTGAGAGGACAGGGCTCGAGACCCAGTACTTC.

The chain has TRBV24-1 and TRBJ2-3; 7 bases align to TRBD2. The length of the CDR3 is 19 residues. Trimming at V came to 0 bases and at J to 9 bases, leaving 20 bases not matched to a gene. Germline CDR1 reads KGHDR; CDR2 reads SFDVKD. CDR3 residues: CATSDLYPGSGEGLSTQYF. In DNA form, the CDR3 reads TGTGCCACCAGTGATTTGTACCCGGGGTCCGGGGAGGGACTCTCCACGCAGTATTTT.

This clone was seen a handful of times. The chain carries TRBV5-1 and TRBJ1-1; 11 positions match TRBD1. Germline V lookup: CDR1 SGHRS, CDR2 YFSETQ. The CDR3 totals 16 residues. Trimming took 4 bases from V and 3 from J; bases not matched to a gene: 8. The CDR3: CASSLWTGGADTEAFF. Here the CDR3 DNA reads TGCGCCAGCAGCCTGTGGACAGGGGGCGCGGACACTGAAGCTTTCTTT.

V usage is TRBV18 and J usage is TRBJ2-1, with 8 bases that match TRBD2. The germline V gene has CDR1 KGHSH and CDR2 LQKENI. This CDR3 comprises 15 residues. Losses at the gene ends were 6 bases for V and 8 bases for J; bases not matched to a gene: 12. The CDR3 nucleotides read TGTGCCAGCTCTTCAGTGGCGGGGGGTAGAGATGAGCAGTTCTTC. It translates to CASSSVAGGRDEQFF.

This chain uses TRBV28 with TRBJ1-5, with unresolved D. This CDR3 is 15 amino acids long. The ends were cut back, 5 bases at V and 3 bases at J, with 14 bases in the middle. Germline loops: CDR1 MDHEN, CDR2 SYDVKM. DNA of the CDR3: TGTGCCAGCAGTCCGGGCGGGGATTACAATCAGCCCCAGCATTTT. Encoded protein: CASSPGGDYNQPQHF.

The rearrangement joins TRBV7-2 to TRBJ2-7; 12 nucleotides align to TRBD2. The length of the CDR3 is 15 residues. The germline V gene encodes CDR1 SGHTA and CDR2 FQGNSA. The trim removed 5 bases at V and 7 bases at J, leaving 9 bases unmatched. The CDR3 sequence is CASSPGLAGLGEQYF. The CDR3 nucleotides read TGTGCCAGCAGCCCCGGACTAGCGGGGCTGGGGGAGCAGTACTTC.

The V and J genes are TRBV5-1 and TRBJ2-1, with TRBD2 matching over 10 bases. Losses at the gene ends were 3 bases for V and 6 bases for J; bases not matched to a gene: 9. This CDR3 region has 16 residues. The germline V gene has CDR1 SGHRS and CDR2 YFSETQ. In nucleotides, the CDR3 is TGCGCCAGCAGCTGGGGTCATATAGCGGGAGGCAATGAGCAGTTCTTC. This codes for CASSWGHIAGGNEQFF.